This TCR beta chain was identified in a study of blood T cells in healthy people across ages. Combining a sample-barcoded 5' primer with a J-beta primer mix, a second PCR ran for roughly 6 to 12 cycles. TCRdb called the 5' RACE reads again in MiXCR, with one record for every CDR3 protein. This sample has about 640,000 distinct CDR3 sequences; about 54% occur once, and the top ten carry approximately 40%. The CDR3 loop spans 13 amino acids. V lost 0 bases and J lost 3, with 9 bases in between. Germline CDR1 is DFQATT and CDR2 is SNEGSKA (reference sequence). V gene TRBV20-1 combines with J gene TRBJ2-7; D not resolved. This clonotype originated in a man in his 60s in good health. Material for sequencing was blood. For the CDR3, the DNA is TGCAGTGCTAGAGACAGGTTAAGCTACGAGCAGTACTTC. It specifies CSARDRLSYEQYF.